This T cell receptor (beta chain) appears in the sequencing data of a study of blood T cell repertoires in COVID-19. In the study overall: The samples span acute and convalescent COVID-19 from the United States, Italy and Spain. The analysed material was cDNA or gDNA that came from T cells, B-cell-depleted T cells, or PBMCs.

Original handling: Cell counts per sample came from amplifying reference gene primers. Method: immunoSEQ multiplex PCR; TCRdb's copy keeps in-frame clones and lacks some. The V and J calls and clone size come from that table; D and trimming were worked out from the DNA. The sample contains some 700,000 clones, just under 90% of which appear only once. Germline CDR1 and CDR2: LGHNA and YSLEER. The V end was cut by 1 base, the J end by 5 bases, with 15 bases between. The CDR3 covers 15 residues. This clonotype was sampled from a woman younger than 35 with acute or convalescent COVID-19. This rearrangement joins TRBV4-3 to TRBJ2-7, with D tentatively TRBD2 (5 bases). Material for sequencing was peripheral blood. This CDR3 reads CASSQGRQLGDEQYF. In DNA, the CDR3 is TGCGCCAGCAGCCAAGGCCGGCAGCTCGGGGACGAGCAGTACTTC.